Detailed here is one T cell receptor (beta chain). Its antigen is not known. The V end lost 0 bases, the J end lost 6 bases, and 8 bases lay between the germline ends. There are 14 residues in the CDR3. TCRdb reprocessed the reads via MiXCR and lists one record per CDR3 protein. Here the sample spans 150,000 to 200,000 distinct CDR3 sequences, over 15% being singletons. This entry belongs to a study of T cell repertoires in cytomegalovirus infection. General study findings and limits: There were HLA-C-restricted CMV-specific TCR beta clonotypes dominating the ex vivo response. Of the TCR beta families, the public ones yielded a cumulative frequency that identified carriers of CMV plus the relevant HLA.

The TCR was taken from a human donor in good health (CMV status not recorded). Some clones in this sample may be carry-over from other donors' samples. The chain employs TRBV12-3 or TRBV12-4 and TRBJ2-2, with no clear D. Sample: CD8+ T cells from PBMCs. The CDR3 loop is CASSLAIRSGELFF. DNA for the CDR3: TGTGCCAGCAGTTTAGCGATTAGATCCGGGGAGCTGTTTTTT.